The clone carrying this T cell receptor beta chain was observed a few times. Its antigen is currently unknown. The data are from a study of CD8+ T cells in alopecia areata. Per germline, CDR1 KGHSH and CDR2 LQKENI. The junction had 6 bases not matched to a gene; V was cut back by 4 bases and J by 2 bases. The CDR3 length is 15 residues. The treatment denotes: oral pan-JAK inhibitor, 5-10 mg twice daily. It was from alopecia areata patients that lesional scalp punch biopsies and peripheral blood were collected. Study-level points and caveats: Many expanded lesional clones stayed in scalp and blood while on tofacitinib.

Reverse transcribed after extraction, RNA yielded cDNA as the sequencing template. Produced via immunoSEQ multiplex PCR; TCRdb's table is partial and in-frame only. The table lists about 4,500 clones, roughly 60% of them singletons, with over 10% in the top ten. This TCR was sampled from a human donor with alopecia areata. The chain is built from TRBV18 and TRBJ2-7; TRBD1 matches at 9 bases. Sequenced here: skin, sampled at week 4, from a patient treated with tofacitinib. CDR3 in DNA: TGTGCCAGCTCACAGGGACAGGGCCCCCCCTACGAGCAGTACTTC. Its protein product is CASSQGQGPPYEQYF.